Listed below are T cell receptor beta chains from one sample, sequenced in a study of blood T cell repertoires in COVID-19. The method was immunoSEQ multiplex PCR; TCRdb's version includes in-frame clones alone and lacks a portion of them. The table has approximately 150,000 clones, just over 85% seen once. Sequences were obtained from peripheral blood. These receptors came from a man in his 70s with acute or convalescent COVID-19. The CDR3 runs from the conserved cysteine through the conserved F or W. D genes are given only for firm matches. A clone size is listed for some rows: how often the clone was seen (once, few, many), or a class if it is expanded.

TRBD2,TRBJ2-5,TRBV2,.,CASSGGTSGKETQYF,TGTGCCAGCAGTGGAGGGACTAGCGGCAAAGAGACCCAGTACTTC
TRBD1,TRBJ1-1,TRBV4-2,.,CASSPAGTENTEAFF,TGTGCCAGCAGCCCGGCAGGGACAGAAAACACTGAAGCTTTCTTT
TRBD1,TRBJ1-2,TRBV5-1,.,CASSLEGQALSGYTF,TGCGCCAGCAGCCTGGAGGGACAGGCCCTCTCTGGCTACACCTTC
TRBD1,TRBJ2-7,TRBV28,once,CAGGSGTGGAGEQYF,TGTGCCGGGGGCTCCGGGACAGGGGGCGCGGGGGAGCAGTACTTC
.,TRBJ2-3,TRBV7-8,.,CASSRAVFGVGTDTQYF,TGTGCCAGCAGCCGAGCCGTTTTTGGAGTGGGCACAGATACGCAGTATTTT
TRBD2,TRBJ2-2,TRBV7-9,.,CASSLGSAGGDTGELFF,TGTGCCAGCAGCTTGGGAAGTGCGGGAGGTGACACCGGGGAGCTGTTTTTT
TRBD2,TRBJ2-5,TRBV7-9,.,CASNLGLAGVEGETQYF,TGTGCCAGCAACTTGGGACTAGCGGGAGTAGAAGGGGAGACCCAGTACTTC
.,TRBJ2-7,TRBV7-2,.,CASSLQQGRPYEQYF,TGTGCCAGCAGCTTACAACAGGGTAGACCCTACGAGCAGTACTTC
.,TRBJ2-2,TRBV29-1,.,CSVASSVPGELFF,TGCAGCGTAGCTTCTAGCGTACCCGGGGAGCTGTTTTTT
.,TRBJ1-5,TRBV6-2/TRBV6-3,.,CASSYLGRFSNQPQHF,TGTGCCAGCAGTTACCTGGGGAGATTTAGCAATCAGCCCCAGCATTTT
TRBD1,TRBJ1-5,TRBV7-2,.,CASSETGGSNQPQHF,TGTGCCAGCAGCGAGACAGGGGGAAGCAATCAGCCCCAGCATTTT
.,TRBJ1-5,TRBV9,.,CASSPSAGEQDQPQHF,TGTGCCAGCAGCCCATCAGCGGGGGAACAAGATCAGCCCCAGCATTTT
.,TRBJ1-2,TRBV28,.,CASSDSGFTNYGYTF,TGTGCCAGCAGTGACTCCGGGTTCACTAACTATGGCTACACCTTC
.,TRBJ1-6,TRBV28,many,CASSLSGGFSYNSPLHF,TGTGCCAGCAGTTTATCGGGGGGATTCTCCTATAATTCACCCCTCCACTTT
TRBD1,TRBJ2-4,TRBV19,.,CASSMGQLAKNIQYF,TGTGCCAGTAGTATGGGACAGCTAGCCAAAAACATTCAGTACTTC
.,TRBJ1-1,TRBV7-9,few,CASSLGDFSNTEAFF,TGTGCCAGCAGCTTAGGCGACTTCTCGAACACTGAAGCTTTCTTT
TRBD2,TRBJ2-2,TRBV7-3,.,CASSLRPSGNFANTGELFF,TGTGCCAGCAGCTTACGGCCTAGCGGAAATTTCGCGAACACCGGGGAGCTGTTTTTT
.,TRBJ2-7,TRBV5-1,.,CASSNPQGNFYEQYF,TGCGCCAGCAGTAACCCTCAGGGGAATTTCTACGAGCAGTACTTC
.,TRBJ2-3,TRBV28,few,CASRWQATDTQYF,TGTGCCAGTAGGTGGCAGGCCACAGATACGCAGTATTTT
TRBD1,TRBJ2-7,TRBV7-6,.,CASSLAQQGAPYEQYF,TGTGCCAGCAGCTTAGCGCAACAGGGGGCCCCGTACGAGCAGTACTTC
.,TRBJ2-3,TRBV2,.,CASRPGTFIWPDTQYF,TGTGCCAGCAGACCCGGGACTTTCATATGGCCAGATACGCAGTATTTT
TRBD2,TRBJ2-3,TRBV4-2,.,CATGTSGPSTDTQYF,TGTGCCACCGGGACTAGCGGACCTAGCACAGATACGCAGTATTTT
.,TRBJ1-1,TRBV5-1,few,CASSLEGREGTEAFF,TGCGCCAGCAGCTTGGAAGGCAGGGAAGGCACTGAAGCTTTCTTT
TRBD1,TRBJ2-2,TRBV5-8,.,CASSLPLTGARGELFF,TGTGCCAGCAGCTTGCCCCTTACAGGGGCCCGCGGGGAGCTGTTTTTT
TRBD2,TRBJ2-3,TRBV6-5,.,CASKISGGLVDTQYF,TGTGCCAGCAAGATTTCGGGAGGGCTGGTAGATACGCAGTATTTT
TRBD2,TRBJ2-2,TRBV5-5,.,CASSWPPAGGQDTGELFF,TGTGCCAGCAGCTGGCCACCAGCGGGAGGGCAAGACACCGGGGAGCTGTTTTTT
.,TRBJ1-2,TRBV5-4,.,CASSLYVQGSPRGYTF,TGTGCCAGCAGCTTGTATGTCCAGGGCTCCCCCCGCGGCTACACCTTC
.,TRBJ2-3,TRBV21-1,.,CASSPEVTSGRSDTQYF,TGTGCCAGCAGCCCAGAGGTTACTAGCGGGAGGTCGGATACGCAGTATTTT
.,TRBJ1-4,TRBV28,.,CASSLNPGGEKLFF,TGTGCCAGCAGTCTCAACCCCGGGGGTGAAAAACTGTTTTTT
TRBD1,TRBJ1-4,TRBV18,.,CASSGDRDNEKLFF,TGTGCCAGCTCGGGGGACAGGGATAATGAAAAACTGTTTTTT
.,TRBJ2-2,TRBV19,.,CASSLARGSTGELFF,TGTGCCAGTAGTTTAGCCAGGGGAAGTACCGGGGAGCTGTTTTTT
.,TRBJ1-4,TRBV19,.,CASSASGGGDEKLFF,TGTGCCAGTAGCGCCTCGGGAGGGGGAGATGAAAAACTGTTTTTT
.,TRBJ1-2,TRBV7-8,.,CASSLKETDYGYTF,TGTGCCAGCAGCTTAAAGGAGACGGACTATGGCTACACCTTC
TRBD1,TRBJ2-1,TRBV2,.,CASSDRQGNNEQFF,TGTGCCAGCAGTGATCGACAGGGGAACAATGAGCAGTTCTTC
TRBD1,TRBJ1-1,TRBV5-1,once,CASSSGDRLTEAFF,TGCGCCAGCAGCTCCGGGGACAGACTCACTGAAGCTTTCTTT
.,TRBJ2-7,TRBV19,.,CASRGETSYEQYF,TGTGCCAGTAGGGGAGAAACCTCCTACGAGCAGTACTTC
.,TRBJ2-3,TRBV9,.,CASSVERGYTDTQYF,TGTGCCAGCAGCGTAGAAAGGGGGTACACAGATACGCAGTATTTT
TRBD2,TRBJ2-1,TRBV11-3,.,CASSLGSSGYNEQFF,TGTGCCAGCAGCTTAGGGTCTAGCGGATACAATGAGCAGTTCTTC
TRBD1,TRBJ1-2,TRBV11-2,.,CASSIGRTGVGYTF,TGTGCCAGCAGCATCGGGAGGACAGGGGTCGGCTACACCTTC
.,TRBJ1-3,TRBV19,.,CASSMGSSHSGNTIYF,TGTGCCAGTAGTATGGGCAGTTCACACTCTGGAAACACCATATATTTT
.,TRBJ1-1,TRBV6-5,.,CASRPPRVNTEAFF,TGTGCCAGCAGACCCCCTCGAGTGAACACTGAAGCTTTCTTT
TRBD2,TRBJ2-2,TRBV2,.,CASSGLAGDTGELFF,TGTGCCAGCAGTGGACTAGCGGGAGACACCGGGGAGCTGTTTTTT
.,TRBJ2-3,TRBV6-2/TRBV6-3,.,CASSTPTDTQYF,TGTGCCAGCAGTACTCCAACAGATACGCAGTATTTT
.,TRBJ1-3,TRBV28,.,CASSLWGGAGNTIYF,TGTGCCAGCAGTTTATGGGGAGGGGCCGGAAACACCATATATTTT
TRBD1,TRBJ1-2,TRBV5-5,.,CASSRSGTDNYGYTF,TGTGCCAGCAGCCGCTCCGGGACAGATAACTATGGCTACACCTTC
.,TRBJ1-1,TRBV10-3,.,CASAVSVPQNTEAFF,TGTGCCAGCGCTGTGAGCGTTCCCCAGAACACTGAAGCTTTCTTT
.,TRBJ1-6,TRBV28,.,CASTSGQYSSPLHF,TGTGCCAGCACCTCCGGACAGTATTCATCACCCCTCCACTTT
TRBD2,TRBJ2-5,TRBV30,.,CAWSVTSGRETQYF,TGTGCCTGGAGTGTGACTAGCGGGAGAGAGACCCAGTACTTC
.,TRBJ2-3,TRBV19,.,CASRGGGTGVSTDTQYF,TGTGCCAGTAGGGGCGGAGGGACCGGGGTCAGCACAGATACGCAGTATTTT